This TCR beta chain was observed in a study of shared clonotypes between healthy human individuals. Looking at the study overall: Each donor had three CD4 naive, three CD4 memory, two CD8 naive and one CD8 memory plate. Study-wide results and caveats: Sharing across four donors was highest in naive CD4 (approximately 5%) and lowest in memory CD8 (roughly 0.4%).

Researchers ran the assay at a deep level. Only in-frame clones appear in the TCRdb table, and some are missing; sequencing was by immunoSEQ multiplex PCR. Of 2 million to 3 million clones in the sample, over 85% were seen once. V was clipped by 5 bases and J by 0 bases, with 11 bases between them. The V gene's germline CDR1 is SNHLY and CDR2 FYNNEI. The CDR3 length is 15 residues. With respect to this clone: The antigen is undetermined.

Source material: naive CD4+ T cells sorted from blood. The subset: CD45RA+ positively selected. This sequence was found in a man between 18 and 35 years old in good health. V is TRBV2 and J is TRBJ1-3; possibly TRBD1 for D (6 bases). CDR3 nucleotide sequence: TGTGCCAGCAGTTACGACAGGACCTCTGGAAACACCATATATTTT. It translates to CASSYDRTSGNTIYF.